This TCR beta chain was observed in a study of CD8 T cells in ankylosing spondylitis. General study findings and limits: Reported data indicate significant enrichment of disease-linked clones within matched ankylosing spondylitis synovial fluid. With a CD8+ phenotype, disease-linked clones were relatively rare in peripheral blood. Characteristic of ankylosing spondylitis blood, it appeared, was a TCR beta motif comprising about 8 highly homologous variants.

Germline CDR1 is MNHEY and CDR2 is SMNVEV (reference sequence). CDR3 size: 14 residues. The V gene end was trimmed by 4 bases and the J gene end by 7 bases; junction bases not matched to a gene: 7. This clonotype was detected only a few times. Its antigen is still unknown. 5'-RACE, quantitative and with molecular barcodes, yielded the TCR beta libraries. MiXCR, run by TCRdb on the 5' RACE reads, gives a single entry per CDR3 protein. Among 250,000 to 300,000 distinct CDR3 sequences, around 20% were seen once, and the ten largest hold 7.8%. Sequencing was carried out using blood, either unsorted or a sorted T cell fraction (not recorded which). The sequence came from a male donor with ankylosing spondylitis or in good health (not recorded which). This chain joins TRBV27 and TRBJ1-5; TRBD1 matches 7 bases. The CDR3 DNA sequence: TGTGCCAGCAGTTCTACAGGGGTTGTGCAGCCCCAGCATTTT. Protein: CASSSTGVVQPQHF.